This paragraph covers one TCR beta chain sequence. Clones were sequenced by immunoSEQ multiplex PCR, and TCRdb holds only the in-frame ones, with some missing. The top ten hold roughly 1% of the sample, which has some 150,000 clones, approximately 85% seen once. This sample was included in a study of blood T cell repertoires in COVID-19. Study as a whole: T cells, B-cell-depleted T cells, or PBMCs provided the cDNA or gDNA that served as material.

The CDR3 runs 13 residues. Trimming removed 7 bases from V and 7 bases from J, with 16 bases in between. Germline CDR1 and CDR2: LNHDA and SQIVND (reference sequence). V usage is TRBV19 and J usage is TRBJ1-1; D gene ambiguous. This TCR was sampled from a man aged 40-49 years with acute or convalescent COVID-19. Sequenced input: peripheral blood. The DNA of the CDR3 is TGTGCCAGTACCCTACCGGGAGGTATTGAAGCTTTCTTT. This translates into CASTLPGGIEAFF.